These 12 T cell receptor beta chains came from one sample sequenced in a study of blood T cell repertoires in COVID-19. Only in-frame clones appear in the TCRdb table, and some are missing; sequencing was by immunoSEQ multiplex PCR. The data contain 260,000 or so clones, about 80% of them singletons. The sample was peripheral blood. Source of these receptors: a human donor in a cohort sampled during active COVID-19.

The J gene is TRBJ1-5, the V gene TRBV28; TRBD1 aligns across 9 bases. Germline V gene data show CDR1 as MDHEN and CDR2 as SYDVKM. The V segment lost 1 base and the J segment 0 bases; nucleotides outside the gene matches: 4. This CDR3 is 17 amino acids long. CDR3 nucleotide sequence: TGTGCCAGCAGTTTATCGGGACAGGGAATTAGCAATCAGCCCCAGCATTTT. It is translated as CASSLSGQGISNQPQHF.

This clone was seen only a few times. This chain uses TRBV7-9 with TRBJ2-7; no clear D. CDR3 length: 14 residues. V was trimmed by 0 bases and J by 0 bases, leaving 6 bases between them. In germline, CDR1 is SEHNR, CDR2 FQNEAQ (reference sequence). CDR3 nucleotide sequence: TGTGCCAGCAGCTTAGCCGGGTTCTCCTACGAGCAGTACTTC. Translating gives CASSLAGFSYEQYF.

This chain uses TRBV4-2 with TRBJ2-5, with D perhaps TRBD1 (6 bases). V was trimmed by 2 bases and J by 1 base, leaving 14 bases between them. Germline V gene data show CDR1 as LGHNA and CDR2 as YNFKEQ. The CDR3 runs 16 residues. The CDR3 reads CASSQIQGVGQETQYF. The CDR3 bases are TGTGCCAGCAGCCAAATACAGGGAGTCGGCCAAGAGACCCAGTACTTC.

The V and J genes are TRBV3-1 (or the pseudogene TRBV3-2) and TRBJ2-6; maybe TRBD1 (5 bases). V dropped 3 bases and J dropped 0 bases, with 9 bases sitting between them. Germline V CDR1 and CDR2: LGHDT, YNNKEL (reference sequence). The CDR3 is made up of 16 amino acids. Here the CDR3 DNA reads TGTGCCAGCAGCCAGAGACAGAGCTCTGGGGCCAACGTCCTGACTTTC. It translates to CASSQRQSSGANVLTF.

The chain carries TRBV2 and TRBJ1-2; no reliable D call. The V gene's germline CDR1 is SNHLY and CDR2 FYNNEI. The V end was cut by 1 base, the J end by 7 bases, with 10 bases between. There are 13 residues in the CDR3. The chain's CDR3 is CASSEVVSGGYTF. The CDR3 DNA is TGTGCCAGCAGTGAAGTGGTTTCGGGTGGCTACACCTTC.

This clone appeared a few times. J is TRBJ2-4 and V is TRBV25-1; 12 nucleotides match TRBD2. This CDR3 is built from 18 residues. CDR1 is MGHDK and CDR2 is SYGVNS in the germline V gene. V lost 3 bases to trimming and J lost 0 bases; unmatched junction nucleotides: 6. CDR3 DNA: TGTGCCAGCAGTGAGTGGACTAGCGGGGCTCTAGCCAAAAACATTCAGTACTTC. As protein: CASSEWTSGALAKNIQYF.

The chain employs TRBV15 and TRBJ2-1, with D possibly being TRBD1 (6 bases). Germline lookup yields CDR1 LNHNV and CDR2 YYDKDF (reference sequence). The CDR3 runs to 17 residues. With 0 bases removed from V and 0 bases from J, the gap between germline ends came to 12 bases. In nucleotides, the CDR3 is TGTGCCACCAGCAGAGATGTGGGCAGGGGCTCCTACAATGAGCAGTTCTTC. Translating gives CATSRDVGRGSYNEQFF.

The rearrangement uses TRBV10-2 and TRBJ2-7; 8 bases fit TRBD1. V was pared by 6 bases and J by 3 bases, with 10 bases of the junction left unmatched. The CDR3 is 15 amino acids. Germline lookup yields CDR1 WSHSY and CDR2 SAAADI. CDR3 coding DNA: TGCGCCAGCAGCGAGCCGGGACAGGCCCTCTACGAGCAGTACTTC. Translation: CASSEPGQALYEQYF.

This clone has a handful of counts. The same CDR3 also results from other DNA sequences found in this sample. The chain uses TRBV6-5 and TRBJ1-1, with D possibly matching TRBD1 (6 bases). Per the germline V gene, CDR1 is MNHEY and CDR2 is SVGAGI. The V end was cut by 2 bases, the J end by 5 bases, with 12 bases between. The CDR3 consists of 14 residues. The CDR3 spells CASSYGGLGTEAFF. The CDR3 region has the DNA TGTGCCAGCAGTTACGGGGGCTTGGGTACTGAAGCTTTCTTT.

The chain employs TRBV14 and TRBJ2-7; 11 bases match TRBD2. The CDR3 runs 16 residues. V shed 0 bases and J 5 bases; nucleotides not matched to a gene: 6. Germline assignment: CDR1 SGHDN and CDR2 FVKESK. CDR3 region: CASSQEVLAGVDEQYF. The CDR3 nucleotides read TGTGCCAGCAGCCAAGAAGTACTAGCGGGAGTAGACGAGCAGTACTTC.

The chain is built from TRBV3-1 (or the pseudogene TRBV3-2) and TRBJ1-2; D is perhaps TRBD1 (6 bases). The ends were cut back, 6 bases at V and 4 bases at J, with 12 bases in the middle. The germline CDR1 and CDR2 sequences are LGHDT and YNNKEL (reference sequence). The CDR3 is made up of 13 amino acids. DNA of the CDR3: TGTGCCAGCAGGTCGGACAGCGCCTATGGCTACACCTTC. The encoded protein is CASRSDSAYGYTF.

This chain connects TRBV19 to TRBJ1-5; 8 bases align to TRBD1. This CDR3 spans 17 amino acids. Germline-derived CDR1 and CDR2 are LNHDA and SQIVND (reference sequence). V gave up 3 bases and J gave up 4 bases; unmatched junction bases: 11. CDR3 coding DNA: TGTGCCAGTAGTATCTCGGGGACAGGTCTTATGAATCAGCCCCAGCATTTT. Protein: CASSISGTGLMNQPQHF.